This passage covers 9 T cell receptor beta chains from one sample sequenced in a study of blood T cell repertoires in COVID-19. Generated by immunoSEQ multiplex PCR, the TCRdb table keeps only in-frame clones and is missing some. The sample includes 260,000 or so clones, 85% of them seen just once. Input material: PBMCs or T cells enriched from blood (not recorded which). These receptors were collected from a woman aged 50 to 65 who had recovered from COVID-19.

This chain connects TRBV9 to TRBJ1-1, with a possible D match to TRBD1 (5 bases). CDR1 is SGDLS and CDR2 is YYNGEE in the germline V gene. V was pared by 0 bases and J by 3 bases, with 9 bases between. The CDR3 is 14 residues long. CDR3 in DNA: TGTGCCAGCAGCGTAGACCGACAGTACACTGAAGCTTTCTTT. Translated, it gives CASSVDRQYTEAFF.

The rearrangement uses TRBV4-1 and TRBJ2-7; D ambiguous. From germline, CDR1 is MGHRA and CDR2 YSYEKL. V was trimmed by 4 bases and J by 2 bases, leaving 15 bases between them. CDR3 size: 15 residues. The CDR3, as DNA: TGCGCCAGCAGCCGAGCCGACACCACCCCCTACGAGCAGTACTTC. It specifies CASSRADTTPYEQYF.

The chain uses TRBV7-9 and TRBJ1-1, with D possibly being TRBD1 (6 bases). Per germline, CDR1 SEHNR and CDR2 FQNEAQ (reference sequence). This CDR3 spans 12 amino acids. The V end lost 4 bases, the J end lost 9 bases, and 12 bases lay between the germline ends. The CDR3 region has the DNA TGTGCCAGCAGCTATGAGGGGGAAAAAGCTTTCTTT. Protein sequence: CASSYEGEKAFF.

This chain joins TRBV24-1 and TRBJ2-1; the match to TRBD2 covers 10 bases. Germline lookup yields CDR1 KGHDR and CDR2 SFDVKD. V gave up 10 bases and J gave up 8 bases; unmatched junction bases: 7. This CDR3 has 13 amino acids. This CDR3 is CATGSGGAYEQFF. DNA of the CDR3: TGTGCCACGGGGAGCGGGGGGGCCTATGAGCAGTTCTTC.

V gene TRBV15 combines with J gene TRBJ2-1; 9 bases are shared with TRBD2. The V and J ends lost 4 bases and 5 bases, in that order; junction bases with no gene match: 6. CDR1 is LNHNV, CDR2 YYDKDF, per germline (reference sequence). The CDR3 is 15 residues long. CDR3 loop: CATSKSGRINNEQFF. CDR3 DNA: TGTGCCACCAGCAAAAGCGGGAGGATCAACAATGAGCAGTTCTTC.

This clone occurred once. The V call is TRBV12-2, the J call TRBJ1-4. TRBV12-2 is reported as a pseudogene. This CDR3 is built from 13 residues. CDR3 nucleotide sequence: TGTGCAAGTCGCCGCGGGACGGTTGAAAAACTGTTTTTT. This gives the protein CASRRGTVEKLFF.

The chain uses TRBV18 and TRBJ2-7, with TRBD1 as a possible D gene (6 bases). CDR3 length: 15 residues. Germline-derived CDR1 and CDR2 are KGHSH and LQKENI. Deletions cut 2 bases from V and 5 bases from J, with 16 bases between. CDR3 residues: CASSPGNNRADEQYF. CDR3 nucleotide sequence: TGTGCCAGCTCACCAGGAAACAACAGGGCAGACGAGCAGTACTTC.

V and J are TRBV15 and TRBJ1-4, with TRBD1 matching 8 bases. This CDR3 is built from 12 residues. Losses at the gene ends were 0 bases for V and 16 bases for J; bases not matched to a gene: 4. Germline CDR1 is LNHNV and CDR2 is YYDKDF (reference sequence). CDR3 loop: CATSRDRDRPFF. DNA of the CDR3: TGTGCCACCAGCAGAGATAGGGACAGGCCGTTTTTT.

The CDR3 nucleotides are TGTGCCAGCACCGCGAGTACCCTACCAGAGACCCAGTACTTC. It is translated as CASTASTLPETQYF. The J gene is TRBJ2-5, the V gene TRBV6-5; D ambiguous. The length of the CDR3 is 14 residues. Germline values: CDR1 MNHEY, CDR2 SVGAGI. The V end lost 7 bases, the J end lost 4 bases, and 16 bases lay between the germline ends.